This TCR beta chain comes out of a study of CD8+ T cells in alopecia areata. Whole-study context: Patients took tofacitinib for 6 to 18 months, followed by 6 drug-free months.

V lost 4 bases, J lost 7 bases, and 19 bases lay in between. The CDR3 contains 15 residues. This clone was counted a few times. What it recognizes is unknown. Treatment denoted: oral pan-JAK inhibitor, 5-10 mg twice daily. It was cDNA, reverse transcribed from extracted RNA, that served as the sequencing template. The data were produced by immunoSEQ multiplex PCR, yet TCRdb's version contains in-frame clones alone and is incomplete. The table lists approximately 150,000 clones, 58% of them singletons. General study results and limits: Resident alphabeta T cells of normal skin are also sequenced in scalp samples. More clonal than normal scalp was lesional scalp, particularly alopecia totalis/universalis.

The source was CD4+ T cells sorted from blood, collected at approximately week 56, from a patient treated with tofacitinib. This receptor was taken from a human donor with alopecia areata. The chain employs TRBV23-1 and TRBJ1-2, with a possible D match to TRBD1 (6 bases). TRBV23-1 is labeled an ORF, and its function is uncertain. CDR3 DNA sequence: TGCGCCAGCAGTCCCTACAGGGAGGGCTTAAGTGGCTACACCTTC. It encodes CASSPYREGLSGYTF.